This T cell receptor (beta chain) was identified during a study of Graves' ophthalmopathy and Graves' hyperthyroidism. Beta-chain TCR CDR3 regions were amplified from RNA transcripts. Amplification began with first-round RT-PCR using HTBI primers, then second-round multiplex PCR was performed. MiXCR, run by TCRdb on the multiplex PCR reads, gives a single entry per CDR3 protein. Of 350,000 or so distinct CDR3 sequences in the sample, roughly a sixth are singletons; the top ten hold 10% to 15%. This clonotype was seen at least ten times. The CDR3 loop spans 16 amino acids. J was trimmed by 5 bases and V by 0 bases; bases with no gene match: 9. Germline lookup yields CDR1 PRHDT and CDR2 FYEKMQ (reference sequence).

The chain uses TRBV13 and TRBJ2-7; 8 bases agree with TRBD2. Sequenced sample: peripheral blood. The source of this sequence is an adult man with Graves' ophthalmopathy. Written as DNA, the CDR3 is TGTGCCAGCAGCTTAGGAGTCGGCGGGAGGTCGGACGAGCAGTACTTC. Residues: CASSLGVGGRSDEQYF.